This TCR beta chain comes out of a study of blood T cell repertoires in COVID-19. Background on the study: T cells, B-cell-depleted T cells, or PBMCs supplied cDNA or gDNA.

Recovered Cohort 3 donors showed two negative PCRs, clearance, or symptom resolution. The V gene lost 5 bases and the J gene lost 8 bases, with 10 bases spanning the gap. The CDR3 is 12 amino acids. Looked up from germline, CDR1 is SGHTA and CDR2 is FQGTGA. This clone has just one count. TCRdb keeps only in-frame clones here, not all; method: immunoSEQ multiplex PCR. Among around 330,000 clones, more than 75% were seen once, and the ten largest hold about 2.4%. This receptor was taken from a man aged 55 to 69 who had recovered from COVID-19. The specimen sequenced was PBMCs or T cells enriched from blood (not recorded which). This chain joins TRBV7-3 and TRBJ2-1; D possibly corresponds to TRBD2 (6 bases). The CDR3 nucleotides read TGTGCCAGCAGCCTTGGGACTGATGAGCAGTTCTTC. Amino acid sequence: CASSLGTDEQFF.